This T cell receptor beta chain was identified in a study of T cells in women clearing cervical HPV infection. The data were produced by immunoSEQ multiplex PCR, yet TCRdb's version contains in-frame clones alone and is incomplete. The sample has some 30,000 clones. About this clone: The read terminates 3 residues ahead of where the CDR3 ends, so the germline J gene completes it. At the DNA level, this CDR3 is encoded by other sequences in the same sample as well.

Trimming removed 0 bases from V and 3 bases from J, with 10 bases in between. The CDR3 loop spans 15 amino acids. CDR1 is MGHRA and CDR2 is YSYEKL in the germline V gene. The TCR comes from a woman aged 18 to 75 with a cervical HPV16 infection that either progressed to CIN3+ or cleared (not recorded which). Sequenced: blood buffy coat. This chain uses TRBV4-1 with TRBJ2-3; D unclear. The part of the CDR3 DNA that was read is TGCGCCAGCAGCCAAGATCCTCGCGAAACAGATACG. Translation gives CASSQDPRETDT. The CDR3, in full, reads CASSQDPRETDTQYF.